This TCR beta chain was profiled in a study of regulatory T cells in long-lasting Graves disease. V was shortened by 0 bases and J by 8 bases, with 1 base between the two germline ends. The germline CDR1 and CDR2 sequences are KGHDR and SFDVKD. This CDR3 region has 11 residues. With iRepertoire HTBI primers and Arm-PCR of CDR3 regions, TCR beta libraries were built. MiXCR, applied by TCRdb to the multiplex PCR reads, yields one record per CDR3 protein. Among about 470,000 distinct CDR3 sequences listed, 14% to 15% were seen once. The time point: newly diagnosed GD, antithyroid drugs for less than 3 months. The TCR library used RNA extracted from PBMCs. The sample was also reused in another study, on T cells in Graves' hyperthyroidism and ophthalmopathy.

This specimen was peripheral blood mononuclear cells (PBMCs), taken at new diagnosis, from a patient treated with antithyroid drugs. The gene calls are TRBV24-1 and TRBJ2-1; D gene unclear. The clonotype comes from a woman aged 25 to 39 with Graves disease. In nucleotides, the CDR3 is TGTGCCACCAGTGATTTGGATGAGCAGTTCTTC. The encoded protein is CATSDLDEQFF.